Listed below are T cell receptor beta chains from one sample, sequenced in a study of T cell repertoires in cytomegalovirus infection. TCRdb processed the reads anew with MiXCR; each CDR3 protein has one entry. The sample gives around 350,000 distinct CDR3 sequences, roughly 20% of which show up once; roughly 9% is in the top ten. Material: PBMCs. The receptors were sampled from a human donor in good health (CMV status not recorded). Some clones in this sample may be carry-over from other donors' samples. The CDR3 runs from the conserved cysteine through the conserved F or W.

v_call: TRBV5-1
j_call: TRBJ1-4
cdr3_aa: CASSHEGGIDEKLFF

v_call: TRBV2
j_call: TRBJ1-1
cdr3_aa: CGWGATEAFF

v_call: TRBV28
j_call: TRBJ1-2
cdr3_aa: CASSLFARGGGYTF

v_call: TRBV15
j_call: TRBJ2-1
cdr3_aa: CATSRVRGAHNEQFF

v_call: TRBV19
j_call: TRBJ2-5
cdr3_aa: CAAGYETQYF

v_call: TRBV6-1
j_call: TRBJ2-7
cdr3_aa: CASSPLGRAYEQYF

v_call: TRBV20-1
j_call: TRBJ2-7
cdr3_aa: CSADTGPGSYEQYF

v_call: TRBV5-1
j_call: TRBJ2-1
cdr3_aa: CASSRPDPSYNEQFF

v_call: TRBV20-1
j_call: TRBJ2-1
cdr3_aa: CSASSASGGRYNEQFF

v_call: TRBV7-6
j_call: TRBJ2-1
cdr3_aa: CASSASPGQGGYTYNEQFF

v_call: TRBV20-1
j_call: TRBJ2-3
cdr3_aa: CSARIAGSDTQYF

v_call: TRBV7-2
j_call: TRBJ2-7
cdr3_aa: CGSGNGRQQYF

v_call: TRBV7-8
j_call: TRBJ2-5
cdr3_aa: CASSFLPQETQYF

v_call: TRBV7-4
j_call: TRBJ2-5
cdr3_aa: CASSPPTGEETQYF

v_call: TRBV7-2
j_call: TRBJ1-1
cdr3_aa: CASSPGVQGKAFF

v_call: TRBV6-6
j_call: TRBJ2-5
cdr3_aa: CASSYPRGGETQYF

v_call: TRBV4-3
j_call: TRBJ1-2
cdr3_aa: CASSQDLGSPNYGYTF

v_call: TRBV19
j_call: TRBJ2-2
cdr3_aa: CASSATAVTGELFF

v_call: TRBV12-3/TRBV12-4
j_call: TRBJ2-2
cdr3_aa: CASSLYAGTNTGELFF

v_call: TRBV10-3
j_call: TRBJ2-7
cdr3_aa: CAISESIRAYEQYF

v_call: TRBV7-4
j_call: TRBJ1-2
cdr3_aa: CASSLDRPGSYGHTF

v_call: TRBV7-2
j_call: TRBJ2-7
cdr3_aa: CASSPFNEQYF

v_call: TRBV29-1
j_call: TRBJ2-7
cdr3_aa: CSVESQSNYEQYF

v_call: TRBV19
j_call: TRBJ2-1
cdr3_aa: CASSAQDATSGREFRQFF

v_call: TRBV28
j_call: TRBJ2-7
cdr3_aa: CASSPPQGAYEQYF

v_call: TRBV18
j_call: TRBJ2-5
cdr3_aa: CASSTLAIQETQYF

v_call: TRBV7-9
j_call: TRBJ2-5
cdr3_aa: CASSPGTTHLETQYF

v_call: TRBV2
j_call: TRBJ2-2
cdr3_aa: CASRGDAGELFF

v_call: TRBV7-2
j_call: TRBJ2-1
cdr3_aa: CASSLRRDNEQFF

v_call: TRBV6-1
j_call: TRBJ2-2
cdr3_aa: CASSEGGLTGELFF

v_call: TRBV7-2
j_call: TRBJ2-5
cdr3_aa: CASSFNRGETQYF

v_call: TRBV4-1
j_call: TRBJ2-3
cdr3_aa: CASSQDPPSDHTQYF

v_call: TRBV7-2
j_call: TRBJ2-5
cdr3_aa: CASRPSSDQETQYF

v_call: TRBV18
j_call: TRBJ2-1
cdr3_aa: CASSSGLAGSYNEQFF

v_call: TRBV7-8
j_call: TRBJ2-1
cdr3_aa: CASSLELGWGDEQFF

v_call: TRBV20-1
j_call: TRBJ2-5
cdr3_aa: CSAPGAAQETQYF

v_call: TRBV7-9
j_call: TRBJ1-2
cdr3_aa: CASSLSGATDGYTF

v_call: TRBV6-2/TRBV6-3
j_call: TRBJ1-1
cdr3_aa: CASRTGRAWNTEAFF

v_call: TRBV4-1
j_call: TRBJ2-7
cdr3_aa: CASSQNTWGQGPEQYF

v_call: TRBV27
j_call: TRBJ2-1
cdr3_aa: CASSLVGGYSYNEQFF

v_call: TRBV18
j_call: TRBJ1-1
cdr3_aa: CASSTGTGFTEAFF

v_call: TRBV4-3
j_call: TRBJ2-1
cdr3_aa: CASSQDNSRTRPSQQFF

v_call: TRBV19
j_call: TRBJ2-1
cdr3_aa: CASRNLAGNEQFF

v_call: TRBV23-1
j_call: TRBJ2-5
cdr3_aa: CASSPGGRASSSETQYF

v_call: TRBV7-9
j_call: TRBJ2-1
cdr3_aa: CASSTPSGGASSYNEQFF

v_call: TRBV7-2
j_call: TRBJ2-3
cdr3_aa: CASSLGSRERSCDTQYF

v_call: TRBV6-6
j_call: TRBJ1-2
cdr3_aa: CASSYLSQGVIDGYTF

v_call: TRBV7-4
j_call: TRBJ2-1
cdr3_aa: CASQSRALNEQFF

v_call: TRBV4-3
j_call: TRBJ2-3
cdr3_aa: CASSLSYNRPSSLTDTQYF

v_call: TRBV7-8
j_call: TRBJ2-3
cdr3_aa: CASSLPGLAGTDTQYF

v_call: TRBV7-9
j_call: TRBJ1-1
cdr3_aa: CASIPGAWGTEAFF

v_call: TRBV7-2
j_call: TRBJ1-1
cdr3_aa: CASSTRWGTEAFF

v_call: TRBV4-1
j_call: TRBJ2-7
cdr3_aa: CASSPAGGTSYEQYF

v_call: TRBV12-3/TRBV12-4
j_call: TRBJ1-1
cdr3_aa: CASTPGYTEAFF

v_call: TRBV20-1
j_call: TRBJ2-5
cdr3_aa: CSASDRGDQETQYF